This T cell receptor beta chain was captured in a study of regulatory T cells. Regarding the study as a whole: Skewed V and J usage and few unique V-J pairs marked patient repertoires, most in Tregs. In CD3G-deficient patients, conventional CD4+ T cells were enriched for hydrophobic CDR3 residues at positions 6 and 7.

Trimming pared 5 bases from V and 6 bases from J, leaving 14 bases between. The germline V gene encodes CDR1 MNHNS and CDR2 SASEGT. The CDR3 extends over 13 amino acids. To note about this clone: Its specificity is not known.

Amplification used 52 TRBV primers and 13 TRBJ primers. Sequenced by immunoSEQ multiplex PCR; TCRdb stores in-frame clones only, minus some. The sample shows about 35,000 clones, approximately 90% of them seen only once. Patients, 2 to 39 years old, had expanded memory T-cell proportions. CD4+ cells were sorted into CD25-high CD127-low regulatory cells and CD25-low CD127-high conventional cells. The receptor's source is a person aged 18 to 30 with CD3G deficiency. Sequencing was carried out using conventional CD4+ T cells sorted from blood. The V gene is TRBV6-1, the J gene TRBJ2-7, with D perhaps assigned TRBD1 or TRBD2 (5 bases each). The CDR3 DNA sequence: TGTGCCAGCAGTTCTTATGGGACCCGCGAGCAGTACTTC. Its translation: CASSSYGTREQYF.